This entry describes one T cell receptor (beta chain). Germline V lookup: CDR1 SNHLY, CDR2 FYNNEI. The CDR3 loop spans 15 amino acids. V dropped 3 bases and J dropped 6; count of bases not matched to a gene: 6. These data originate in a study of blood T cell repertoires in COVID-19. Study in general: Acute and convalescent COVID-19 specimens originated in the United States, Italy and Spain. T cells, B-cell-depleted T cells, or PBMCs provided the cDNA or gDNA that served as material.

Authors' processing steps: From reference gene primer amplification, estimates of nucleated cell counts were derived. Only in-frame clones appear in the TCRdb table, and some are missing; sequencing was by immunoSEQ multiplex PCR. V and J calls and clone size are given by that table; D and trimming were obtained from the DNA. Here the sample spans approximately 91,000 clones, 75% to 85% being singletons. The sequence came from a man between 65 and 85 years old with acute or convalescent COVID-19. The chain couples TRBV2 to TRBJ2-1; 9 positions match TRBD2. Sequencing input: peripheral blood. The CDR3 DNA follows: TGTGCCAGCAGTGAGGAGGGACTAGCCGGCAATGAGCAGTTCTTC. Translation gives CASSEEGLAGNEQFF.